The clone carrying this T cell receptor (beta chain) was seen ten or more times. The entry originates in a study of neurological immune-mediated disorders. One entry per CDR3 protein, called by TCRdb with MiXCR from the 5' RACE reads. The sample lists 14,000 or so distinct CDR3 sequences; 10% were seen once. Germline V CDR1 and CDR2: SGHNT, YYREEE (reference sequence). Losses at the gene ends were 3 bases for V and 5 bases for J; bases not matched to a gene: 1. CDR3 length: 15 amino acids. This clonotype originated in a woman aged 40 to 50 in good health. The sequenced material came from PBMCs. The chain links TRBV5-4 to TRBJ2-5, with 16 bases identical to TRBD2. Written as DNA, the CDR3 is TGTGCCAGCAGCTGGGGACTAGCGGGAGGGGAGACCCAGTACTTC. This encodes CASSWGLAGGETQYF.